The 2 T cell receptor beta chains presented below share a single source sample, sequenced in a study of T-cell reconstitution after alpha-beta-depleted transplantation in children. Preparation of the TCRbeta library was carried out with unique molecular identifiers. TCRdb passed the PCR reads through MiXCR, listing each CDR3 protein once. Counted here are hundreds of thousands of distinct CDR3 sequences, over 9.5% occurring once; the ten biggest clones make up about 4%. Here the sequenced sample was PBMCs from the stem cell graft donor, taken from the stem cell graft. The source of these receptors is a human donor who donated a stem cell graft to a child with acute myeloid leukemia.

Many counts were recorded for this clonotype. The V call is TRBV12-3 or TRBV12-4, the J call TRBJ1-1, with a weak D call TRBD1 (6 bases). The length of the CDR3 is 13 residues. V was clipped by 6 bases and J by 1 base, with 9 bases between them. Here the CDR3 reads CASSQGGNTEAFF. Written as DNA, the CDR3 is TGTGCCAGCAGCCAAGGGGGGAACACTGAAGCTTTCTTT.

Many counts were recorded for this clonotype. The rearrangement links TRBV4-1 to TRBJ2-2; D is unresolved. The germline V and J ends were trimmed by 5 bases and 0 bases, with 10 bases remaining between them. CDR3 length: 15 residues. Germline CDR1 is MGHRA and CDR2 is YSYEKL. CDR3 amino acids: CASSKSSSNTGELFF. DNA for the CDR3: TGCGCCAGCAGCAAGAGCAGTTCGAACACCGGGGAGCTGTTTTTT.